These 2 T cell receptor beta chains were all obtained from the same sample, sequenced in a study of CD4 T cells in relation to SARS-CoV-2 and coronaviruses. No antigen is known for these receptors. TCRdb's copy holds only in-frame clones and misses some; the assay was immunoSEQ multiplex PCR. This table has some 43,000 clones, over 70% appearing once. What was sequenced was naive CD4+ T cells from PBMCs, cultured in vitro. Indicated subset: naive CD4+ T cells isolated by negative enrichment. The receptors originated from an adult with COVID-19.

This sequence joins TRBV15 and TRBJ2-7; 7 bases align to TRBD2. The germline CDR1 and CDR2 sequences are LNHNV and YYDKDF (reference sequence). The CDR3 loop spans 14 amino acids. V lost 1 base, J lost 3 bases, and 3 bases stayed unmatched. The CDR3 here is CATSRGASGYEQYF. Written as DNA, the CDR3 is TGTGCCACCAGCAGAGGGGCTAGCGGCTACGAGCAGTACTTC.

This clone was seen just once. The chain joins TRBV9 to TRBJ2-5, with D perhaps matching TRBD1 or TRBD2 (5 bases each). Germline V gene lookup returns CDR1 SGDLS and CDR2 YYNGEE. Trimming took 3 bases from V and 7 from J, leaving 13 bases between them. The CDR3 consists of 13 residues. CDR3 coding DNA: TGTGCCAGCAGCGCGTTTGAGGGGTTGACCCAGTACTTC. It encodes CASSAFEGLTQYF.